This TCR beta chain was observed in a study of T-cell memory formation after mild COVID-19. As regards this clonotype: Its matching antigen is unknown.

TCRdb ran MiXCR on the 5' RACE reads and lists one entry per CDR3 protein. The data show roughly 150,000 distinct CDR3 sequences, with over 10% seen just once and approximately 3.3% held by the top ten. Findings of the study overall: Clonal second-wave expansions that peaked on day 37 had unconfirmed SARS-CoV-2 specificity.

Specimen: PBMCs or a T cell subset sorted from them (not recorded which). This receptor was obtained from a man younger than 35 who had mild COVID-19 (a few samples of this study predate the infection). Cell type and time point are not known.

The CDR3 DNA sequence: TGTGCCAGCAGCTTGTGGCAGGGCAGCTCCTACGAGCAGTACGTC. It yields the protein CASSLWQGSSYEQYV. The rearrangement uses TRBV5-6 and TRBJ2-7; weak D call: TRBD1 (5 bases). Germline-derived CDR1 and CDR2 are SGHDT and YYEEEE. Trimming took 1 base from V and 0 from J, leaving 11 bases between them. The CDR3 covers 15 residues.